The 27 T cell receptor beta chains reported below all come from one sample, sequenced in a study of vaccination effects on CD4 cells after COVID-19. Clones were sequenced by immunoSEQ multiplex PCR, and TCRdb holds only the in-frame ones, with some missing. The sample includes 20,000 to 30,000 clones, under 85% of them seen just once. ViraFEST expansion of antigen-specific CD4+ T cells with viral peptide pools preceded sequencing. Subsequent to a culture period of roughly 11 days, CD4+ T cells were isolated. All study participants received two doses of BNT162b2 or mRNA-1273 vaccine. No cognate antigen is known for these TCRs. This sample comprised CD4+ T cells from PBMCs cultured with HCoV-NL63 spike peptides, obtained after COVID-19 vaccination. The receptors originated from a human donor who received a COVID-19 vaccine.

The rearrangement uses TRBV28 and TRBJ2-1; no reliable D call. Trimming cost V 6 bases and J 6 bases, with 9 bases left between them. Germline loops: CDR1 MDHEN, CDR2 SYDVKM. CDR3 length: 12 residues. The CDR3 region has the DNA TGTGCCAGCAGCCGGCCCCCCAATGAGCAGTTCTTC. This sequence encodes CASSRPPNEQFF. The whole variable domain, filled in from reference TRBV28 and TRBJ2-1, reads DVKVTQSSRYLVKRTGEKVFLECVQDMDHENMFWYRQDPGLGLRLIYFSYDVKMKEKGDIPEGYSVSREKKERFSLILESASTNQTSMYLCASSRPPNEQFFGPGTRLTVL.

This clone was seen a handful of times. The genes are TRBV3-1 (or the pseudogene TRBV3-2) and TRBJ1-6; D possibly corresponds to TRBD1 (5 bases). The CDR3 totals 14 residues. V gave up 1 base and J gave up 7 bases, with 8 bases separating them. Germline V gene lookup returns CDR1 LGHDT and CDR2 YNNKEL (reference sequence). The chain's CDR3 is CASSQGRANSPLHF. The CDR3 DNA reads TGTGCCAGCAGCCAAGGCAGGGCGAATTCACCCCTCCACTTT.

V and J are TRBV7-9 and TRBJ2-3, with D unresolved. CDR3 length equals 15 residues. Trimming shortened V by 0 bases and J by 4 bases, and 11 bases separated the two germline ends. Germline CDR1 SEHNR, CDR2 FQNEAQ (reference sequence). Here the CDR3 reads CASSLARRDSDTQYF. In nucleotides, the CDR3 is TGTGCCAGCAGCTTAGCGCGTAGGGATTCAGATACGCAGTATTTT.

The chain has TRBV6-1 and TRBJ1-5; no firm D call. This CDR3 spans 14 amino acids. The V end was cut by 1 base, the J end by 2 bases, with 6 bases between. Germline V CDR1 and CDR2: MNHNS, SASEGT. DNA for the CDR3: TGTGCCAGCAGTGAAGGCGTGGGCAATCAGCCCCAGCATTTT. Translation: CASSEGVGNQPQHF.

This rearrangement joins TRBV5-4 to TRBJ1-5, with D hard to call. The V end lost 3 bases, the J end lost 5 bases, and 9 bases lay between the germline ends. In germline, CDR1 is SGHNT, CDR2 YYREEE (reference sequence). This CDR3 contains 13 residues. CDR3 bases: TGTGCCAGCAGCTCGGGGAGGGATCAGCCCCAGCATTTT. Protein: CASSSGRDQPQHF.

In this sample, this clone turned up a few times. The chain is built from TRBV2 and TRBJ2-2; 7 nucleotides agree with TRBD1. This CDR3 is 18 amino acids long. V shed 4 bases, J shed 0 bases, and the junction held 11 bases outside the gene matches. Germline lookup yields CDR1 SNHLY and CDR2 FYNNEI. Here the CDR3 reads CASSVWYGQASNTGELFF. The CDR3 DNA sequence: TGTGCCAGCAGTGTTTGGTATGGACAGGCCTCGAACACCGGGGAGCTGTTTTTT.

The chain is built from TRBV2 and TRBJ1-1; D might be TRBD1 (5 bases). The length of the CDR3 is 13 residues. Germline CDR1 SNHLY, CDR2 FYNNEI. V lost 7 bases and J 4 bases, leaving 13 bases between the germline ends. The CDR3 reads CASTLEGTTEAFF. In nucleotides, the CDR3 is TGTGCCAGCACCTTAGAGGGGACCACTGAAGCTTTCTTT.

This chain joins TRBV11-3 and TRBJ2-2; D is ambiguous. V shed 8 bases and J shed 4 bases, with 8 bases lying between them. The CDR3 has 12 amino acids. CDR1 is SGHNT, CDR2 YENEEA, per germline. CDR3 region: CASLTATGELFF. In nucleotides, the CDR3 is TGTGCCAGCCTTACCGCCACCGGGGAGCTGTTTTTT. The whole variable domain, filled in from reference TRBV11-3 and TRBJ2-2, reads EAGVVQSPRYKIIEKKQPVAFWCNPISGHNTLYWYLQNLGQGPELLIRYENEEAVDDSQLPKDRFSAERLKGVDSTLKIQPAELGDSAVYLCASLTATGELFFGEGSRLTVL.

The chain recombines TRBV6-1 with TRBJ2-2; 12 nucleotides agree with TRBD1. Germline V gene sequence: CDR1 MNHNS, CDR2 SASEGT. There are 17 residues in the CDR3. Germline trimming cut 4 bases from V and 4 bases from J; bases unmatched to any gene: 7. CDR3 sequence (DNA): TGTGCCAGCAGTGGTCTTGGGACAGGGGGCGTCACCGGGGAGCTGTTTTTT. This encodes CASSGLGTGGVTGELFF.

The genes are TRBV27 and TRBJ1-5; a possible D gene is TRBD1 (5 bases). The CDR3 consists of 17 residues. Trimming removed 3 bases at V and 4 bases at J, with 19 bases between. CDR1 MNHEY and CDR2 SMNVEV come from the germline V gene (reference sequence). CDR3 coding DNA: TGTGCCAGCAGTTTGAGAGGAGGGGCCCGGAGAAATCAGCCCCAGCATTTT. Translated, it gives CASSLRGGARRNQPQHF.

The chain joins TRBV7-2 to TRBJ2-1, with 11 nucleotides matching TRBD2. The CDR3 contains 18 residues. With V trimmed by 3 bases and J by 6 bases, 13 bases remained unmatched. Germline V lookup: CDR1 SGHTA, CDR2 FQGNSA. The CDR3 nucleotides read TGTGCCAGCAGCTTGCGGGGCGGCCTAGCGGGGGGTCGCAATGAGCAGTTCTTC. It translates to CASSLRGGLAGGRNEQFF.

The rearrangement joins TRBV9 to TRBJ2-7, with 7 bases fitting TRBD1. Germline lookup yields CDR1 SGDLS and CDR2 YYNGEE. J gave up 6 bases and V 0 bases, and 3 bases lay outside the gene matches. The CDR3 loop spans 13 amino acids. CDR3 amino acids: CASSVGDSSEQYF. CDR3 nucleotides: TGTGCCAGCAGCGTAGGGGACAGCAGCGAGCAGTACTTC.

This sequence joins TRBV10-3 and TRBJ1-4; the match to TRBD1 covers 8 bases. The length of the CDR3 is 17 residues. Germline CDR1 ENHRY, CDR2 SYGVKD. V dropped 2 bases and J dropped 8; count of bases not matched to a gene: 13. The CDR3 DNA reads TGTGCCATCAGTGAGACCCGTGACAGGGGACGGCGAGAAAAACTGTTTTTT. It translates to CAISETRDRGRREKLFF.

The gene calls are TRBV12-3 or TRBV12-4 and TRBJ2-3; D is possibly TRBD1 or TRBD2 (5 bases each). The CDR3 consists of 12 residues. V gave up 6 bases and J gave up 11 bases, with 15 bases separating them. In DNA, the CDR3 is TGTGCCAGCAGGTCTTCGGGGCCCCGGCAGTATTTT. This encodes CASRSSGPRQYF.

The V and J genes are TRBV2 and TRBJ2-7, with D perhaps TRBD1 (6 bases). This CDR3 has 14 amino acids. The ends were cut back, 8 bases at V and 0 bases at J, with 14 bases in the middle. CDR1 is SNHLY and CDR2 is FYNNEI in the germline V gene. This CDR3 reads CASFRRDTSYEQYF. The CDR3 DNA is TGTGCCAGCTTCCGTAGGGACACCTCCTACGAGCAGTACTTC.

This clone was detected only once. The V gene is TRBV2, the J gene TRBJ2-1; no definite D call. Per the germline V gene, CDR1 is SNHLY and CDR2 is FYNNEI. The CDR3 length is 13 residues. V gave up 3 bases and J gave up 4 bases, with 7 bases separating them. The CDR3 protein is CASSDVAYNEQFF. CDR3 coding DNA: TGTGCCAGCAGTGATGTGGCATACAATGAGCAGTTCTTC.

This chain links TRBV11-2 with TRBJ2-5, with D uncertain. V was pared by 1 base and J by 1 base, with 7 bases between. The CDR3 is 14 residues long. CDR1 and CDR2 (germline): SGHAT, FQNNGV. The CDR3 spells CASSLGTAQETQYF. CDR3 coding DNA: TGTGCCAGCAGCTTAGGGACGGCCCAAGAGACCCAGTACTTC.

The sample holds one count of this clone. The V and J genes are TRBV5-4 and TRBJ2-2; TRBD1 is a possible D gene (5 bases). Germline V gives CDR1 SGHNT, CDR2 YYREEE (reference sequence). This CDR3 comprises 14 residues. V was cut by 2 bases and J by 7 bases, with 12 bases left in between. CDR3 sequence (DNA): TGTGCCAGCAGCTTCGGGCTCCAGGGCGGGGAGCTGTTTTTT. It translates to CASSFGLQGGELFF. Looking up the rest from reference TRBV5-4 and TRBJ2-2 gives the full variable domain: ETGVTQSPTHLIKTRGQQVTLRCSSQSGHNTVSWYQQALGQGPQFIFQYYREEENGRGNFPPRFSGLQFPNYSSELNVNALELDDSALYLCASSFGLQGGELFFGEGSRLTVL.

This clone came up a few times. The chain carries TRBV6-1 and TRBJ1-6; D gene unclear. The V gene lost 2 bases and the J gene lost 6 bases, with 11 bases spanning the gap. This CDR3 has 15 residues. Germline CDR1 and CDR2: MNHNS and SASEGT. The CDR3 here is CASSELSATNSPLHF. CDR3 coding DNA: TGTGCCAGCAGTGAATTATCAGCGACTAATTCACCCCTCCACTTT.

The CDR3 region has the DNA TGTGCCAGCAGCCAAAGCGGACTCCGAATGGGCGAGCAGTACTTC. Its protein is CASSQSGLRMGEQYF. The chain has TRBV3-1 (or the pseudogene TRBV3-2) and TRBJ2-7, with a tentative D call TRBD2 (5 bases). Trimming removed 2 bases at V and 6 bases at J, with 17 bases between. CDR1 LGHDT and CDR2 YNNKEL come from the germline V gene (reference sequence). This CDR3 is 15 amino acids long.

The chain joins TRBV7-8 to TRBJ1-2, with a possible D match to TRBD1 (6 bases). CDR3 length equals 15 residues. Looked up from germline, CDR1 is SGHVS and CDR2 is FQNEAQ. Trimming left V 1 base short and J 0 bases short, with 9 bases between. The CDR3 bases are TGTGCCAGCAGCTTAGGGGGGCTAGCTAACTATGGCTACACCTTC. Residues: CASSLGGLANYGYTF.

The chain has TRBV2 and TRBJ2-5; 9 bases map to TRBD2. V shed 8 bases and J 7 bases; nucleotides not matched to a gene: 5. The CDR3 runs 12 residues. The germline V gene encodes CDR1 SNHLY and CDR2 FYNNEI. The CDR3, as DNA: TGTGCCAGCGGTTCGCGGGGGGGGACCCAGTACTTC. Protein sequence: CASGSRGGTQYF.

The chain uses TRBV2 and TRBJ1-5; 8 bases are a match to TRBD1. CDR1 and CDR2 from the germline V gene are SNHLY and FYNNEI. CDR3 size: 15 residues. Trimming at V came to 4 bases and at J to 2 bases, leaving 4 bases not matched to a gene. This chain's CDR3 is CASSGTGIRNQPQHF. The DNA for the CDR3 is TGTGCCAGCAGTGGGACAGGGATTCGCAATCAGCCCCAGCATTTT.

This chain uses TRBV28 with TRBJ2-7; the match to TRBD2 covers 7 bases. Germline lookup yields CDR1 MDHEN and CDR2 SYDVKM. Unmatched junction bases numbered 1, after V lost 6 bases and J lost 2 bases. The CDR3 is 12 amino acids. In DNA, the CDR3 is TGTGCCAGCAGGGGAGGGCCCTACGAGCAGTACTTC. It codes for CASRGGPYEQYF.

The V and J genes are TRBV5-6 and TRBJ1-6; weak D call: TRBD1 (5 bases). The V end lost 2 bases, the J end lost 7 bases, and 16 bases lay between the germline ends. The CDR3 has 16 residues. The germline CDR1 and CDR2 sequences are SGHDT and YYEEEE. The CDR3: CASSFQPGTVNSPLHF. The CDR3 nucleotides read TGTGCCAGCAGCTTCCAGCCGGGGACGGTCAATTCACCCCTCCACTTT.

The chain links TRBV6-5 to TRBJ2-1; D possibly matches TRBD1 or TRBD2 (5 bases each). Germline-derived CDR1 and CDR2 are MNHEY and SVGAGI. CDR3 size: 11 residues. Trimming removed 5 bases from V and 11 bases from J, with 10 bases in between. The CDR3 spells CASSHGTQQFF. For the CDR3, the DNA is TGTGCCAGCAGTCACGGGACCCAGCAGTTCTTC.

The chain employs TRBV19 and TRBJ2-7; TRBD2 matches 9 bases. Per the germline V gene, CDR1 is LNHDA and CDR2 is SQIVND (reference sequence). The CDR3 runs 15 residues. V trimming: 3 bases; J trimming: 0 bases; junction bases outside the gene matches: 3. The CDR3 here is CASSIGLARSYEQYF. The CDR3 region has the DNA TGTGCCAGTAGTATTGGACTAGCGCGCTCCTACGAGCAGTACTTC. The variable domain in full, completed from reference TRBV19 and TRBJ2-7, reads DGGITQSPKYLFRKEGQNVTLSCEQNLNHDAMYWYRQDPGQGLRLIYYSQIVNDFQKGDIAEGYSVSREKKESFPLTVTSAQKNPTAFYLCASSIGLARSYEQYFGPGTRLTVT.